This T cell receptor (beta chain) was captured in a study of CD8 T cells in Susac syndrome. Random-hexamer reverse transcription was applied to roughly 0.5 to 1 ug RNA. Multiplex immunoSEQ PCR targeted 54 Vbeta and 13 Jbeta TCR beta segments. TCRdb called the immunoSEQ multiplex PCR reads again in MiXCR, with one record for every CDR3 protein. The sample includes about 300,000 distinct CDR3 sequences, 92% of them seen just once. Germline values: CDR1 SGHAT, CDR2 FQDESV (reference sequence). The germline V and J ends were trimmed by 5 bases and 3 bases, with 14 bases remaining between them. CDR3 length equals 14 residues. Sequencing of TCR beta was performed on blood CD8+ T cells and on blood CD4+ T cells. Both CD4+ and CD8+ T cells were negatively isolated, and TEMRA cells underwent FACS enrichment.

This TCR came from a human donor with multiple sclerosis. What was sequenced was CD4+ T cells from PBMCs. The chain recombines TRBV11-1 with TRBJ2-7; no definite D call. The CDR3 DNA reads as TGTGCCAGCAGCCTGAGGAACTTTTACTACGAGCAGTACTTC. It codes for CASSLRNFYYEQYF.